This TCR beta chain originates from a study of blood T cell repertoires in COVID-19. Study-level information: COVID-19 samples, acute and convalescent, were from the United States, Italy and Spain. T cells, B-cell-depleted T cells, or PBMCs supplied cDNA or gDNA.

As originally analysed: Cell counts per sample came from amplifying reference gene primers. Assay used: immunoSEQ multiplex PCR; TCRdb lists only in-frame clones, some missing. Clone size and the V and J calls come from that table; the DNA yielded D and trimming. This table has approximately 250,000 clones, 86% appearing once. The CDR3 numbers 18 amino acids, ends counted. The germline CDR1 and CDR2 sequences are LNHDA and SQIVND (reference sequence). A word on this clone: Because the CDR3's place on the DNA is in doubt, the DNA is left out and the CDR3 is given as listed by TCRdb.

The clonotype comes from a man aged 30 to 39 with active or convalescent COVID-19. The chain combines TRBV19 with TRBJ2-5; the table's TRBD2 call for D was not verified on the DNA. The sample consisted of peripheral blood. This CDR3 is CASSPSGRGGRYQETQYF.